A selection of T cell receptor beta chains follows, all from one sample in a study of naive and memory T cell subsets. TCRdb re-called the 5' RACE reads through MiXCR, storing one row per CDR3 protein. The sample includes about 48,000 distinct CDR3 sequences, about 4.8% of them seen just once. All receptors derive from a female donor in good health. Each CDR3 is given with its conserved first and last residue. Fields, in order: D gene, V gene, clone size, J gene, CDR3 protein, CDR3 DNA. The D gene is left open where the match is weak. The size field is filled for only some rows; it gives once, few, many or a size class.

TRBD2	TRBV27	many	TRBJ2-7	CASGTSTGGAYEQYF	TGTGCCAGCGGGACTAGCACCGGAGGGGCCTACGAGCAGTACTTC
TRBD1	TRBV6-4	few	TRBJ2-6	CASRTGDGANVLTF	TGTGCCAGCAGAACAGGGGATGGGGCCAACGTCCTGACTTTC
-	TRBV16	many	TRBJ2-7	CASINIREQYF	TGTGCCAGCATCAACATTCGCGAGCAGTACTTC
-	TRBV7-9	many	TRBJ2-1	CASSFGVGSYNEQFF	TGTGCCAGCAGCTTTGGGGTTGGGTCCTACAATGAGCAGTTCTTC
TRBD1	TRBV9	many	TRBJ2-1	CASSVHPATGYNEQFF	TGTGCCAGCAGCGTTCACCCGGCGACAGGGTACAATGAGCAGTTCTTC
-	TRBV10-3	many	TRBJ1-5	CAISESRLGSNQPQHF	TGTGCCATCAGTGAGTCACGATTGGGGAGCAATCAGCCCCAGCATTTT
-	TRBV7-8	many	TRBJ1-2	CASSPGQYGYTF	TGTGCCAGCAGCCCCGGACAGTATGGCTACACCTTC
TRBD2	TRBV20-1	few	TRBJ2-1	CSADLAGSRNEQFF	TGCAGTGCTGACCTAGCGGGGAGTAGGAATGAGCAGTTCTTC
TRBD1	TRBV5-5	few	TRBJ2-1	CASSSRDRAFYNEQFF	TGTGCCAGCAGCTCCCGGGACAGGGCTTTCTACAATGAGCAGTTCTTC
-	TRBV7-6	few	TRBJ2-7	CASSHAVGGFYEQYF	TGTGCCAGCAGCCACGCAGTAGGGGGTTTCTACGAGCAGTACTTC
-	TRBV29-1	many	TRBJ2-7	CSAGPGRGRKSYEQYF	TGCAGCGCAGGCCCGGGGAGGGGGCGAAAGTCCTACGAGCAGTACTTC
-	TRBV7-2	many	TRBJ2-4	CASSLPPKDFQYF	TGTGCCAGCAGCTTGCCCCCCAAGGACTTTCAGTACTTC
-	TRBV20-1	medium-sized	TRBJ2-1	CSRTSSAYNEQFF	TGCAGTCGCACCTCCTCGGCATACAATGAGCAGTTCTTC
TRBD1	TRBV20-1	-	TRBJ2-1	CSPEGTGESYNEQFF	TGCAGTCCTGAAGGGACAGGGGAGTCCTACAATGAGCAGTTCTTC
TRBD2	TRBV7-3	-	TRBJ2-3	CASSNSGSSTDTQYF	TGTGCCAGCAGCAATAGCGGGAGCAGCACAGATACGCAGTATTTT
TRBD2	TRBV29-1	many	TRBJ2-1	CSGGGTQDGGSQFF	TGCAGCGGGGGAGGGACCCAGGATGGCGGTAGTCAGTTCTTC
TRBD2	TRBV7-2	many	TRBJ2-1	CASSHRASGAYNEQFF	TGTGCCAGCAGCCATAGAGCTAGCGGGGCCTACAATGAGCAGTTCTTC
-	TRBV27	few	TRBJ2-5	CASSRSGETQYF	TGTGCCAGCAGCCGGAGCGGGGAGACCCAGTACTTC
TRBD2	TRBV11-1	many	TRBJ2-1	CASSPRGGRARNEQFF	TGTGCCAGCAGCCCGCGGGGCGGGAGGGCCAGAAATGAGCAGTTCTTC
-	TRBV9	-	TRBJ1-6	CASGNSPLNF	TGTGCCAGCGGGAATTCACCCCTCAACTTT
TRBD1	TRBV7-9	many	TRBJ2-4	CASSSQGVDIQYF	TGTGCCAGCAGCAGTCAGGGGGTTGACATTCAGTACTTC
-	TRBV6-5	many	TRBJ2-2	CASKPRRNTGELFF	TGTGCCAGCAAACCACGAAGGAACACCGGGGAGCTGTTTTTT
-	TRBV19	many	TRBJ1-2	CPVLYGYTF	TGTCCTGTACTCTATGGCTACACCTTC
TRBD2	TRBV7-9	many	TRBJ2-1	CASSWATSGNGRNEQFF	TGTGCCAGCAGCTGGGCCACTAGCGGGAACGGTCGCAATGAGCAGTTCTTC
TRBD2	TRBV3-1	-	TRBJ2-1	CASSLLAGTDEQFF	TGTGCCAGCAGCCTCTTAGCGGGAACCGATGAGCAGTTCTTC
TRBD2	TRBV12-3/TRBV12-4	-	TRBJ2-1	CAIHQREGSYNEQFF	TGTGCCATTCACCAGCGGGAGGGTTCCTACAATGAGCAGTTCTTC
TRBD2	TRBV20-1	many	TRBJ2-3	CSAPSPGASGRRTDTQYF	TGCAGTGCTCCATCCCCCGGGGCGAGCGGGAGACGCACAGATACGCAGTATTTT
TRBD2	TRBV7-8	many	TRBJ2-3	CASSWGLADTDTQYF	TGTGCCAGCAGCTGGGGACTAGCGGACACAGATACGCAGTATTTT
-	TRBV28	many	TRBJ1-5	CASSFVRRNQPQHF	TGTGCCAGCAGTTTTGTTCGGAGGAACCAGCCCCAGCATTTT
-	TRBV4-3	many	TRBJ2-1	CASSQEGSHNEQFF	TGCGCCAGCAGCCAAGAAGGGTCCCACAATGAGCAGTTCTTC
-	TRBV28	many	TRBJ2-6	CASFRSGANVLTF	TGTGCCAGCTTTAGGTCTGGGGCCAACGTCCTGACTTTC
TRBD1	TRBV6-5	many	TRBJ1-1	CASSYAGQGPTEAFF	TGTGCCAGCAGTTACGCCGGACAGGGGCCCACTGAAGCTTTCTTT
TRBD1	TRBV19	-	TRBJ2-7	CASREPGQGRYEQYF	TGTGCCAGTAGGGAACCGGGACAGGGACGGTACGAGCAGTACTTC
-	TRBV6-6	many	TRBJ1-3	CASGGRDSGNTIYF	TGTGCCAGCGGAGGACGGGACTCTGGAAACACCATATATTTT
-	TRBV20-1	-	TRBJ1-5	CSASVRGEEPQHF	TGCAGTGCTAGCGTCAGGGGTGAAGAGCCCCAGCATTTT
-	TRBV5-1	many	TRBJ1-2	CASSLGDKLIRNYGYTF	TGCGCCAGCAGCTTGGGAGACAAGCTGATACGGAACTATGGCTACACCTTC
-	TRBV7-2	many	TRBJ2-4	CASSLGSAPQNIQYF	TGTGCCAGCAGCTTAGGCTCAGCGCCCCAAAACATTCAGTACTTC
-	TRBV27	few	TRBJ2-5	CASSSGRRETQYF	TGTGCCAGCAGTTCGGGACGACGGGAGACCCAGTACTTC
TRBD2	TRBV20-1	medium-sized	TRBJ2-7	CSACEAGELNEQYF	TGCAGTGCTTGTGAAGCGGGAGAGCTGAACGAGCAGTACTTC
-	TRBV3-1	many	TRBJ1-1	CASSQVGVNTEAFF	TGTGCCAGCAGCCAAGTAGGGGTGAACACTGAAGCTTTCTTT
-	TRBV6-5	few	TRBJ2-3	CASSYATADTQYF	TGTGCCAGCAGTTACGCAACGGCAGATACGCAGTATTTT
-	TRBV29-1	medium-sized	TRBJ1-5	CSVEAGGSQPQHF	TGCAGCGTTGAAGCCGGGGGGAGCCAGCCCCAGCATTTT
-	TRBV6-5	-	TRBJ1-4	CASTMVRGEKLFF	TGTGCCAGCACCATGGTCCGGGGTGAAAAACTGTTTTTT
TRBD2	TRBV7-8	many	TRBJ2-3	CASSALLVAGVSDTQYF	TGTGCCAGCAGCGCACTCCTCGTAGCGGGAGTATCGGATACGCAGTATTTT
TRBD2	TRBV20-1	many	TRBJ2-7	CSARLAPSGEQYF	TGCAGTGCCCGACTAGCTCCCTCCGGCGAGCAGTACTTC
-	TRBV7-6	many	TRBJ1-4	CASSFDGKLFF	TGTGCCAGCAGCTTTGACGGAAAACTGTTTTTT
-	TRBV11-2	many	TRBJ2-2	CASSPDLNTGELFF	TGTGCCAGCAGTCCTGATTTGAACACCGGGGAGCTGTTTTTT
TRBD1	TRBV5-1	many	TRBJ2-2	CASSPVAGGYGELFF	TGCGCCAGCAGCCCTGTGGCAGGGGGCTACGGGGAGCTGTTTTTT
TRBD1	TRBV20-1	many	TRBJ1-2	CSVGQRGYTF	TGCAGTGTGGGACAGCGAGGCTACACCTTC
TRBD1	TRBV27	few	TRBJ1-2	CASSRTGRGYGYTF	TGTGCCAGCAGTCGGACAGGGAGGGGCTATGGCTACACCTTC
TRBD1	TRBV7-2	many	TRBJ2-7	CASSFRDRVDEQYF	TGTGCCAGCAGCTTTAGGGACAGGGTTGACGAGCAGTACTTC
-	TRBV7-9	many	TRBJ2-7	CASSPGSIYEQYF	TGTGCCAGCAGCCCGGGGAGTATCTACGAGCAGTACTTC
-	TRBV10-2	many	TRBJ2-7	CASSEIGIQGGYEQYF	TGCGCCAGCAGTGAAATCGGCATCCAAGGGGGGTACGAGCAGTACTTC
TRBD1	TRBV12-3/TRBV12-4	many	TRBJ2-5	CASSLGRGPETQYF	TGTGCCAGCAGTTTGGGCAGGGGGCCGGAGACCCAGTACTTC
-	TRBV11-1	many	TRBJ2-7	CASSLGQASYEQYF	TGTGCCAGCAGCTTAGGTCAGGCCTCCTACGAGCAGTACTTC